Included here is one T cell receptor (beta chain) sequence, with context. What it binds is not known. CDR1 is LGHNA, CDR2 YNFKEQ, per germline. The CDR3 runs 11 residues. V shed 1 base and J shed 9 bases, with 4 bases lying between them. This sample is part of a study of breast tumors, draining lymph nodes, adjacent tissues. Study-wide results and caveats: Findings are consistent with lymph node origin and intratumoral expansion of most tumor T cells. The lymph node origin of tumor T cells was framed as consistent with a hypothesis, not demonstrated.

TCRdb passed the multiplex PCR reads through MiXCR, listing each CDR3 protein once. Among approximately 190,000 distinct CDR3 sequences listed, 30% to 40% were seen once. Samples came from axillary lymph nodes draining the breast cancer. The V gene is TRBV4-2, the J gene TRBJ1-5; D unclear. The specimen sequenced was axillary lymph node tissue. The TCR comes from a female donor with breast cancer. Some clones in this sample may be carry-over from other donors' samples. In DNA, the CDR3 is TGTGCCAGCAGCCAAGGTCGGCCCCAGCATTTT. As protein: CASSQGRPQHF.